Given below is one T cell receptor (beta chain) in context. No antigen is known for it. The input lacks base qualities; no much larger clone sits a single base away. The cohort comprised some 680 healthy bone marrow donors. At the time of sampling, all cohort members were nominally healthy, though unrecorded immune exposures were likely present. The donor tested CMV seropositive and was one of the 289 seropositive cohort members. A peripheral blood sample was collected from each donor, and TCR beta sequencing was performed on peripheral blood mononuclear cells. Genomic DNA was extracted from the blood cell samples with the Qiagen DNeasy Blood Extraction Kit. Relative to germline, V is missing 0 bases and J is missing 3 bases, with 3 bases of the junction outside any gene match. The germline V gene (reference sequence) supplies CDR1 PRHDT and CDR2 FYEKMQ. Spanning cysteine to phenylalanine, the CDR3 consists of 15 amino acids. The read is trimmed to its CDR3 DNA, 45 bases read in frame from base 1.

The data were obtained in a study of cytomegalovirus exposure and HLA in healthy donors (dated by TCRdb to the late 2010s). Some background on the complete study: An earlier analysis of a few hundred of the donors reported about 260 Gb of sequence data and 117 million unique TCR beta sequences obtained from around 170 million T cells. In addition to the first cohort of roughly 700 subjects, a separate validation cohort of 120 different subjects was used. The study aimed to test whether signatures of past pathogen exposure could be identified by cataloging public T cell receptors. The T cell repertoires of several hundred subjects were profiled by immunosequencing and related to cytomegalovirus serostatus. In an earlier analysis of 500 to 650 of the donors, high-throughput TCR beta sequencing was used to judge whether each TCR beta V gene segment behaved as functional or pseudogenic. All discovery cohort repertoires had been generated on a single sequencing platform. The number of typed donors differed by locus: roughly 620-630 for A, B, C, DRB1 and DQB1; 500 to 550 for DQA1; around 580 for DPA1; and approximately 450 for DPB1. Among some 400 genotyped donors of the cohort, an average of approximately 220,000 unique TCR beta nucleotide sequences was sequenced per donor, of which approximately 19% were non-productive. About 300 gigabases of sequencing data and roughly 90 million unique TCR sequences were included in an early release covering about 620 HLA-typed donors. To predict cytomegalovirus infection status, the study combined high-throughput TCR immunosequencing, statistical association of individual TCRs with disease status, and machine learning. Of the 300 to 400 genotyped donors, over 70% fell in the genetic ancestry cluster associated with self-reported Caucasian donors. In the later analysis, no new phenotypic data were used to find candidate immune exposures; instead, reliance was placed on TCR beta sequences and their occurrence across donors. HLA typing covered class I and class II loci at four-digit resolution. Because of strong linkage in the cohort, 5 or 6 DR-DQ haplotypes were treated as single units for association and clustering. Donor age, sex, ethnicity and CMV serostatus were compiled alongside the repertoire data. In a later genetic analysis, genome-wide SNP genotypes for about 65% of the roughly 700 donors were used, and that subset was treated as a discovery cohort. A later analysis re-examined previously published TCR beta repertoires from just over 650 donors and added high-resolution HLA genotyping to investigate patterns of TCR occurrence. Beyond this particular receptor, the publication reports: A later analysis found that HLA-associated TCR beta chains were more clonally expanded and had lower generation probabilities than equally common non-associated chains. In a later genetic analysis, fewer N-insertions in productive TCRs were reported among donors in an Asian-associated ancestry cluster than the approximately 710-donor mean. A later analysis reported that several top co-occurrence clusters appeared linked to parvovirus B19, influenza, CMV and Epstein-Barr virus. A further reported finding was that TCR beta sequences accurately predicted the HLA-A and HLA-B alleles for most subjects in the first cohort. The authors suggested that the approach could potentially be extended to other disease states and immunological phenotypes. At a false discovery rate of 0.05, a later analysis linked 16,951 TCR beta sequences to specific HLA alleles. In both the original and validation cohorts, the classifier was reported to diagnose cytomegalovirus status with high specificity and sensitivity. The 87-base-pair reads could not distinguish some IMGT-functional V segments, including TRBV6-2 and TRBV6-3, so those segments were excluded. Because HLA typing was missing for some donors at each locus, association tests included only the typed subset. In the study, about 150 TCR beta chains were listed as associated with cytomegalovirus. According to a later analysis, most CMV-associated TCR beta chains appeared to be HLA-restricted, and the HLA associations seemed to be driven largely by CMV exposure. A cluster of highly shared sequence variants was judged likely to be a technical artifact of the sequencing pipeline. When HLA alleles, especially DR and DQ, strongly co-occurred, TCR associations were difficult to assign to individual alleles. Roughly uniform sequencing depth across donors was assumed in presence/absence analyses, although this assumption may not hold. In a later analysis, TCR association rates were found to vary across HLA loci, with the most associated TCRs seen for DRB1 alleles and the fewest for HLA-C alleles. The earlier analysis of almost 600 of the donors excluded some 15 rarely observed V segments, including chromosome 9 orphons, because counts were too low. An association between a missense DCLRE1C variant and V-gene and J-gene trimming of TCR beta chains was found in a later genetic analysis and replicated in an independent cohort. Broadly in line with IMGT annotations, most TCR beta V segments showed up in productive rearrangements about 87% or about 30% of the time in an earlier analysis of 450 to 750 of the donors. Correlated functional status among segregating V segments might be attributable to linkage disequilibrium, but an unknown experimental factor could not be ruled out. Most TCR sequences were seen in very few donors, while some public TCRs were found in many individuals. Immune exposure information for the cohort was limited to CMV serostatus. In vitro tests confirmed that three of the cytomegalovirus-associated TCR beta chains recognize cytomegalovirus antigens. This cohort had only TCR beta chains sequenced, and the lack of alpha or paired-chain data limited which features could be detected.

Libraries were prepared through the immunoSEQ multiplex PCR assay. For the multiplex PCR, a mixture combining 60 forward primers for TCR Vbeta segments and 13 reverse primers for TCR Jbeta segments was used. The CDR3 region of rearranged TCR beta genes was amplified from genomic DNA by a multiplex PCR assay. The Illumina HiSeq System was used to sequence the amplified TCR beta libraries as 87-base-pair reads. Concerning the study's data processing: Across the roughly 700 repertoires, a later analysis counted some 81 million unique TCR beta chains, approximately 12 million of which were shared by at least two donors. To remove PCR and sequencing errors, raw reads were error-corrected and collapsed into unique sequences using a nearest-neighbor algorithm that merged closely related sequences. Alignment of CDR3 sequences to IMGT reference sequences was used to assign V, D and J gene segments. For a sequence to be retained, a match of at least six nucleotides was required to both a V gene segment and a J gene segment. A rearrangement was called productive if the CDR3 had no stop codons and remained in frame with V and J, and every other rearrangement was called non-productive. Following IMGT convention, CDR3 was defined as the stretch from the second conserved V-encoded cysteine up to the conserved J-encoded phenylalanine. The earlier analysis of some 580 of the donors excluded any sequence lacking an unambiguous match to a single V gene segment. An earlier analysis of a few hundred of the donors classified V segments as functional when productive rearrangements were above 56.7% and as segregating when the standard deviation between donors was above 5%. A statistical classification framework was developed to diagnose cytomegalovirus status using the catalog of TCR beta chain sequences. In a later analysis, V and J genes were assigned by comparing TCR nucleotide sequences against IMGT/GENE-DB human TR gene sequences. Using the TCRdist pipeline, a later analysis assigned CDR3 sequences along with most-parsimonious VDJ recombination scenarios. A later analysis defined each TCR beta chain by its CDR3 amino acid sequence plus V-gene family, and excluded reads lacking a unique V-gene family. As a way to deal with suspected cross-contamination and a sequencing artifact, a later analysis dropped 450 to 600 nucleotide sequences that were highly shared and had low generation probability. In a later analysis, a clonal expansion index was calculated for each public chain from normalized within-repertoire ranks of inferred template counts. A later analysis computed generation probabilities with a VDJ recombination model fitted to out-of-frame rearrangements, and checked the results against IGoR. A later analysis scored TCR-TCR, TCR-HLA and TCR-CMV co-occurrence with hypergeometric tests, applying a repertoire-size bias correction to TCR pairs. False discovery rates were estimated in a later analysis by permuting HLA or CMV assignments 20 times. A later analysis grouped co-occurring TCRs with DBSCAN, adding TCRdist sequence similarity when clustering within HLA-allele-positive subsets. Repertoires with fewer than 30,000 or more than 120,000 public chains were left out of co-occurrence clustering, as were a handful of repertoires with anomalous nucleotide sharing. TCRdb stores this immuneACCESS table with in-frame sequences only. Part of the clones is absent; in the studies checked, under half of the shortfall reflects unresolved V genes, and no reason is known for the rest. That table supplies the V and J calls and clone size; D and trimming were determined from the DNA. Present in this sample are 130,000 to 150,000 clones, approximately 80% of which were seen just once. The ten largest make up 2% to 2.5% of the sample.

The TCR was taken from a woman younger than 30 in good health and CMV-seropositive. What was sequenced was PBMCs. The chain was built from TRBV13 and TRBJ2-7, and TRBD2 matches 9 of the central bases. CDR3 protein: CASSLGSGGYYEQYF. The nucleotide sequence is TGTGCCAGCAGCTTAGGAAGCGGGGGGTACTACGAGCAGTACTTC.